This TCR beta chain was recorded in a study of T cells in Graves' hyperthyroidism and ophthalmopathy. Whole-study results and caveats: The authors' 13 V-J model separated ophthalmopathy from stable hyperthyroidism. Prediction of ophthalmopathy progression came a median approximately 6 months pre-onset.

The patients, who ranged from 18 to 65 in age, presented with newly diagnosed hyperthyroidism lasting under 2 months. This clonotype was detected many times. Its antigen is unidentified. RNA transcripts gave rise to amplified TCR beta CDR3 regions. A first-round RT-PCR of the TCR CDR3 used the HTBI primer set. TCRdb ran MiXCR on the multiplex PCR reads and lists one entry per CDR3 protein. The sample records about 270,000 distinct CDR3 sequences, approximately 26% being singletons. Between the trimmed V and J ends, which lost 8 bases and 3 bases, there was a span of 17 bases. This CDR3 contains 13 residues. Germline V gene lookup returns CDR1 SQVTM and CDR2 ANQGSEA.

The sequence was obtained from a middle-aged man with Graves' hyperthyroidism that later progressed to Graves' ophthalmopathy. The rearrangement links TRBV29-1 to TRBJ2-7, with D possibly called TRBD1 or TRBD2 (5 bases each). The sample was blood. This CDR3 reads CSSRDGGDYEQYF. For the CDR3, the DNA is TGCAGCTCCCGGGACGGTGGAGACTACGAGCAGTACTTC.